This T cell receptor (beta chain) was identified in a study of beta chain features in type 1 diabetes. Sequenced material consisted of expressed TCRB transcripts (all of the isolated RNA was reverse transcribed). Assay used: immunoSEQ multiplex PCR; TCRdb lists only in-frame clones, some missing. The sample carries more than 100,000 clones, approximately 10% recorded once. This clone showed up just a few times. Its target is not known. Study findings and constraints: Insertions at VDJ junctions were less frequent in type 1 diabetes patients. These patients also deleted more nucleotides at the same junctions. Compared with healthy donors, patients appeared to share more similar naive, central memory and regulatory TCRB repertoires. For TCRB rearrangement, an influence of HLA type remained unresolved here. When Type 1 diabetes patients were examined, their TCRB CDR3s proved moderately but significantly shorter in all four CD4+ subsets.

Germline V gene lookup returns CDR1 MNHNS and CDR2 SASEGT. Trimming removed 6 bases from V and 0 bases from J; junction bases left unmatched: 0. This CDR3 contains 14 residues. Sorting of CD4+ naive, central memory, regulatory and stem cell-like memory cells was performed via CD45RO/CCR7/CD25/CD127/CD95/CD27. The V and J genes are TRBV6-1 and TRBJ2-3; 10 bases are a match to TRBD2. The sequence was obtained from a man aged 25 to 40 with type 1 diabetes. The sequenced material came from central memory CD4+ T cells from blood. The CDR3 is CASRAGGSTDTQYF. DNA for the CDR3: TGTGCCAGCAGAGCGGGGGGGAGCACAGATACGCAGTATTTT.